This T cell receptor (beta chain) emerged from a study of blood T cells in healthy people across ages. This clonotype has just a few counts. What it binds is unknown. The CDR3 consists of 15 residues. V was pared by 2 bases and J by 3 bases, with 12 bases between. Study results and caveats: Per-million-T-cell TCR beta diversity fell roughly linearly with age. Possibly, changes in expanded clonotypes were confounded because donor CMV status was unknown.

Combining a sample-barcoded 5' primer with a J-beta primer mix, a second PCR ran for roughly 6 to 11 cycles. TCRdb processed the 5' RACE reads anew with MiXCR; each CDR3 protein has one entry. This sample has about 1.5 million distinct CDR3 sequences, with 35% to 45% found just once. This sequence joins TRBV12-3 or TRBV12-4 and TRBJ2-3, with D perhaps matching TRBD2 (6 bases). Material for sequencing was blood. The receptor's source is a woman aged 18-30 years in good health. CDR3 sequence (DNA): TGTGCCAGCAGTTTACGTGCGGGATTGACAGATACGCAGTATTTT. This gives the protein CASSLRAGLTDTQYF.